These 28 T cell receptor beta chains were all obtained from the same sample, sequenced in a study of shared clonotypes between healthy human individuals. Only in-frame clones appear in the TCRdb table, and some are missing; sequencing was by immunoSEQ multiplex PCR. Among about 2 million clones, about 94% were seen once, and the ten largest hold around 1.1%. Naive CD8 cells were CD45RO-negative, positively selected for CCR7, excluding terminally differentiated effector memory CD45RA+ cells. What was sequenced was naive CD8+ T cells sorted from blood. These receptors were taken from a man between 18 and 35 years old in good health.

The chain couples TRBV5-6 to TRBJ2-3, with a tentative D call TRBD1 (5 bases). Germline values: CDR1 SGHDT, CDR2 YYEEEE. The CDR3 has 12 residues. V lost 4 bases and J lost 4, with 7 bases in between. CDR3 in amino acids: CASSQGSDTQYF. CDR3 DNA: TGTGCCAGCAGCCAGGGATCAGATACGCAGTATTTT.

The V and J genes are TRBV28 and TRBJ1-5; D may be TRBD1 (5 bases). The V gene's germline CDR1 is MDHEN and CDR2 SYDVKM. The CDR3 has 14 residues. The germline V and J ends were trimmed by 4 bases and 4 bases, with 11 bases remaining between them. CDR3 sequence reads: CASSWTTENQPQHF. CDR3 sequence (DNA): TGTGCCAGCAGTTGGACAACCGAGAATCAGCCCCAGCATTTT.

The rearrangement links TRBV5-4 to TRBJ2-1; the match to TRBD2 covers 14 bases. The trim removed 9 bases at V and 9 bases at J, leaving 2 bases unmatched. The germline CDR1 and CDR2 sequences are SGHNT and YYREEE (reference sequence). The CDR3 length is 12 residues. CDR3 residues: CAIGLAGGEQFF. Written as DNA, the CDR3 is TGTGCCATCGGACTAGCGGGAGGTGAGCAGTTCTTC.

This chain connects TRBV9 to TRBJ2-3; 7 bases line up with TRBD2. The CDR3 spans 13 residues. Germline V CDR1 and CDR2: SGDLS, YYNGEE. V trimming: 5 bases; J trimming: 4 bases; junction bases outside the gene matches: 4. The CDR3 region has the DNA TGTGCCAGCAGGGGAGGGACTTCAGATACGCAGTATTTT. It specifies CASRGGTSDTQYF. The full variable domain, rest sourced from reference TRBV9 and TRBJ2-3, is DSGVTQTPKHLITATGQRVTLRCSPRSGDLSVYWYQQSLDQGLQFLIQYYNGEERAKGNILERFSAQQFPDLHSELNLSSLELGDSALYFCASRGGTSDTQYFGPGTRLTVL.

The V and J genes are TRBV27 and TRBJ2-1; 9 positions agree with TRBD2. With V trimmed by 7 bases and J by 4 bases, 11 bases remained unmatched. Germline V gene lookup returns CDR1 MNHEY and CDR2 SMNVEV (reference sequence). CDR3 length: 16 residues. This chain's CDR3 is CASKPYSGSGYNEQFF. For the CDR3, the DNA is TGTGCCAGCAAGCCGTATAGCGGGAGTGGATACAATGAGCAGTTCTTC.

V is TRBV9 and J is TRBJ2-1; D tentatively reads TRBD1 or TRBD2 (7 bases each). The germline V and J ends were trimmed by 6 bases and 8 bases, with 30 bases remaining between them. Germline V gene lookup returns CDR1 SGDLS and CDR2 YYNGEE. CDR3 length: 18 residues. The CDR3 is CASNSGTERGSSLDEQFF. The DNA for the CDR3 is TGTGCCAGCAACTCAGGGACAGAACGCGGGAGTTCCCTAGATGAGCAGTTCTTC.

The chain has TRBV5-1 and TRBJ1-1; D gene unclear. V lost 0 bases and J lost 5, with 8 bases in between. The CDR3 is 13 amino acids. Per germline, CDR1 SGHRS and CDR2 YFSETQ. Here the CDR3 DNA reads TGCGCCAGCAGCTTGGCTTACGAAACTGAAGCTTTCTTT. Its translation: CASSLAYETEAFF.

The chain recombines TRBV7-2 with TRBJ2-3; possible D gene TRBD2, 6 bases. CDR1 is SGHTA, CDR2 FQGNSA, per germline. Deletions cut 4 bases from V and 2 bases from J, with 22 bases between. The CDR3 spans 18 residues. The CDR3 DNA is TGTGCCAGCAGCTCACCGCAGACTAGGCCCTACTACACAGATACGCAGTATTTT. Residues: CASSSPQTRPYYTDTQYF. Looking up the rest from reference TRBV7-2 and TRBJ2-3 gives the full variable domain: GAGVSQSPSNKVTEKGKDVELRCDPISGHTALYWYRQSLGQGLEFLIYFQGNSAPDKSGLPSDRFSAERTGGSVSTLTIQRTQQEDSAVYLCASSSPQTRPYYTDTQYFGPGTRLTVL.

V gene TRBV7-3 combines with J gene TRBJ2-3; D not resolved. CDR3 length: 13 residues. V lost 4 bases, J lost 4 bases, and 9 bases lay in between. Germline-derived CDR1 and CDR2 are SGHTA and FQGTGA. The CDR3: CASSSTTADTQYF. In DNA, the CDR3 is TGTGCCAGCAGCTCAACTACTGCAGATACGCAGTATTTT.

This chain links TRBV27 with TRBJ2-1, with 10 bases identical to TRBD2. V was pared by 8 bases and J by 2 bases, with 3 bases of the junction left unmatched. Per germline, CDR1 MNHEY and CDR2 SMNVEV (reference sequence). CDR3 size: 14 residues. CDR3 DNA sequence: TGTGCCAGCCTCAGCGGGGGGGCCTACAATGAGCAGTTCTTC. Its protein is CASLSGGAYNEQFF.

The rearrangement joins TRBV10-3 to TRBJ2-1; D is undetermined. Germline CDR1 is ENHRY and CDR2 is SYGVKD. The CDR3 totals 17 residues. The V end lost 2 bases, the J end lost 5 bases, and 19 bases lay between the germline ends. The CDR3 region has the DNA TGTGCCATCAGTGAGCCCCCGGTTGGTCCTTTAAACAATGAGCAGTTCTTC. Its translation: CAISEPPVGPLNNEQFF.

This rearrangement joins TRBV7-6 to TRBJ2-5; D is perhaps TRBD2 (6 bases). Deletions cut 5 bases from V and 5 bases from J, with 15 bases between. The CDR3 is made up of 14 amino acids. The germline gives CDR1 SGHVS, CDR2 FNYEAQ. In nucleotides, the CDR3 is TGTGCCAGCAGCCAAAGTGGGGGGAGGGAGACCCAGTACTTC. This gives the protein CASSQSGGRETQYF.

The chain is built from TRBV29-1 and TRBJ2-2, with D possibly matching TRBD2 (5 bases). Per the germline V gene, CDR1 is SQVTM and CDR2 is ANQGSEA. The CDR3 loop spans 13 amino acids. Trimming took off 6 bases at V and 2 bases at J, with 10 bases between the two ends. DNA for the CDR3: TGCAGCGTCCCCCGGGAAAACACCGGGGAGCTGTTTTTT. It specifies CSVPRENTGELFF.

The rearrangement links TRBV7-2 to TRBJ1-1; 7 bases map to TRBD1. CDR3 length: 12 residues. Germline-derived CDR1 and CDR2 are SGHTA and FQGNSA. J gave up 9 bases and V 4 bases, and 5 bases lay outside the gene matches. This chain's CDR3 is CASSSWDSKAFF. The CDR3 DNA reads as TGTGCCAGCAGCTCCTGGGACAGTAAAGCTTTCTTT.

DNA for the CDR3: TGTGCCAGTAGTAGAAGGGCCGTGGACCCCAATGCCGATGAAAAACTGTTTTTT. Encoded protein: CASSRRAVDPNADEKLFF. The rearrangement uses TRBV19 and TRBJ1-4, with no clear D. The CDR3 consists of 18 residues. The V gene's germline CDR1 is LNHDA and CDR2 SQIVND (reference sequence). V lost 4 bases and J lost 6, with 24 bases in between.

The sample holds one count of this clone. Here the CDR3 reads CASSKDRTENGETQYF. The DNA for the CDR3 is TGTGCCAGCAGCAAAGATCGGACAGAAAATGGGGAGACCCAGTACTTC. The chain combines TRBV21-1 with TRBJ2-5; the table calls TRBD1, which could not be checked here. TRBV21-1 is a documented pseudogene. This CDR3 is built from 16 residues.

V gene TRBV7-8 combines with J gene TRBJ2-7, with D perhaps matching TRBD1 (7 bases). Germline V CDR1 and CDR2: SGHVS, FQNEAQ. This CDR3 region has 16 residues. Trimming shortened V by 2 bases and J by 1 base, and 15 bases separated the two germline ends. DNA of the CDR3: TGTGCCAGCAGCTTACTAGGAGGGACAGCGTCCTACGAGCAGTACTTC. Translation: CASSLLGGTASYEQYF.

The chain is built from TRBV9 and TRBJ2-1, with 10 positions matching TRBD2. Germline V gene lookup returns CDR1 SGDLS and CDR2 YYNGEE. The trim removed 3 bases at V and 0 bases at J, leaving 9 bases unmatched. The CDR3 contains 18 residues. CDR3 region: CASSGSGGPQGSYNEQFF. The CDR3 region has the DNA TGTGCCAGCAGCGGTAGCGGGGGGCCGCAGGGCTCCTACAATGAGCAGTTCTTC.

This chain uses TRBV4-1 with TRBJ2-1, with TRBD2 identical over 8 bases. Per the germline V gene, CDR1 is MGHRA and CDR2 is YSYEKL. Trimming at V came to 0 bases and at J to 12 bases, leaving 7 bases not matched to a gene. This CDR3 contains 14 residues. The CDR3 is CASSQERGAWAQFF. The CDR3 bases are TGCGCCAGCAGCCAAGAGCGGGGGGCCTGGGCGCAGTTCTTC.

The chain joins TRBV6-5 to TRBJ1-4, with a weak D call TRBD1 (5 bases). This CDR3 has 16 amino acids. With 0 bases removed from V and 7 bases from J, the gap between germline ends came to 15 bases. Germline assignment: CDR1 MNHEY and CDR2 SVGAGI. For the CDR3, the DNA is TGTGCCAGCAGTTACTCGAGTGGGATAAGGGGTGAAAAACTGTTTTTT. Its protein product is CASSYSSGIRGEKLFF.

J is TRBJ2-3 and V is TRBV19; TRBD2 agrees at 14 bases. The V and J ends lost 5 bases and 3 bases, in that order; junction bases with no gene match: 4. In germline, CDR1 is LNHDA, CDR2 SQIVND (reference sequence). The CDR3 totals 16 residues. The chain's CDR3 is CASSLGLAGVTDTQYF. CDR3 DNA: TGTGCCAGTAGTCTGGGACTAGCGGGAGTAACAGATACGCAGTATTTT.

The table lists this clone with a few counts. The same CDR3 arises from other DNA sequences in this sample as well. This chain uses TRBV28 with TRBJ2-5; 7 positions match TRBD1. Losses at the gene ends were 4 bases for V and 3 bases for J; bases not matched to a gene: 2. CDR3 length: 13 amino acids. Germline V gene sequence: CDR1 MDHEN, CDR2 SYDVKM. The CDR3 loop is CASSSTGEETQYF. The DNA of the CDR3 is TGTGCCAGCAGTTCAACAGGGGAAGAGACCCAGTACTTC.

Written as DNA, the CDR3 is TGTGCCAGCAGTTCTCTAGCGTCAGGGGGGCCCACAGATACGCAGTATTTT. Translated: CASSSLASGGPTDTQYF. The V and J genes are TRBV28 and TRBJ2-3; a possible D gene is TRBD1 (7 bases). The CDR3 covers 17 residues. Germline CDR1 MDHEN, CDR2 SYDVKM. The germline V and J ends were trimmed by 4 bases and 2 bases, with 19 bases remaining between them.

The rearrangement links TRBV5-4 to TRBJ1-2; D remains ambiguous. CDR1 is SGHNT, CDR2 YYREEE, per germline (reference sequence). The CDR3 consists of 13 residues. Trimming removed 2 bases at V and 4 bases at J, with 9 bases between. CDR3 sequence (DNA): TGTGCCAGCAGCTTCGAGAGCAGCTATGGCTACACCTTC. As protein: CASSFESSYGYTF.

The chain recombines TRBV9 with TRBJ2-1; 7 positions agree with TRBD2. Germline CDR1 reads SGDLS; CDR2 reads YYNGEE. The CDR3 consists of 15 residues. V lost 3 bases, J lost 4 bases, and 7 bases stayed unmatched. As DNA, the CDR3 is TGTGCCAGCAGCGATCCGGGACTATCTTACAATGAGCAGTTCTTC. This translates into CASSDPGLSYNEQFF.

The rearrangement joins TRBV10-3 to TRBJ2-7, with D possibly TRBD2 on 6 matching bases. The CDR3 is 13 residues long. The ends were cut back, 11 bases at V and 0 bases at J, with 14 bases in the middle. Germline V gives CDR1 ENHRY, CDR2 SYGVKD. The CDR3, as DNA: TGTGCCGCTGCCGGGGGAACCTCCTACGAGCAGTACTTC. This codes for CAAAGGTSYEQYF.

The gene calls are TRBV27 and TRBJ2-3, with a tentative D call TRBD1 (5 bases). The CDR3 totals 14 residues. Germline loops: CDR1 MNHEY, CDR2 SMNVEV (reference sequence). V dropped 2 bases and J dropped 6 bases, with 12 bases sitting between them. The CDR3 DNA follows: TGTGCCAGCAGTTTACTTGGGGCCTGGGATACGCAGTATTTT. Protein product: CASSLLGAWDTQYF.

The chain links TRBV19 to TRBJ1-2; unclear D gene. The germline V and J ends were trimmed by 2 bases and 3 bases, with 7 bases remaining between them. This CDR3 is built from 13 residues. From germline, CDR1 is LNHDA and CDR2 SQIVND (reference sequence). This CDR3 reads CASSINFYYGYTF. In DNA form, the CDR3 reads TGTGCCAGTAGTATAAACTTTTACTATGGCTACACCTTC.